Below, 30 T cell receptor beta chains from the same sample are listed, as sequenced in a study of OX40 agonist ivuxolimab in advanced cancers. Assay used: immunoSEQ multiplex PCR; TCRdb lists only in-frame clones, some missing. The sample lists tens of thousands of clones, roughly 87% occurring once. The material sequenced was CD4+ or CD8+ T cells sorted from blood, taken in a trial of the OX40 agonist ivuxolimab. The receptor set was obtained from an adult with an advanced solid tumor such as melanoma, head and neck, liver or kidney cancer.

The CDR3 loop reads CASSQDYGSNQPQHF. The CDR3, as DNA: TGCGCCAGCAGCCAAGACTACGGGAGCAATCAGCCCCAGCATTTT. The chain is built from TRBV4-3 and TRBJ1-5; the D is unclear. Germline CDR1 and CDR2: LGHNA and YSLEER. Trimming removed 0 bases at V and 1 base at J, with 7 bases between. The CDR3 has 15 amino acids.

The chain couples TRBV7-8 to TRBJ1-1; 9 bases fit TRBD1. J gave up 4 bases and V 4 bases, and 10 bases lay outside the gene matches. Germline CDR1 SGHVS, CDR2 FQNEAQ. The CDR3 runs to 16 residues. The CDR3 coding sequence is TGTGCCAGCAGCTCCACAGCGGACAGGGGCGGCACTGAAGCTTTCTTT. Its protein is CASSSTADRGGTEAFF. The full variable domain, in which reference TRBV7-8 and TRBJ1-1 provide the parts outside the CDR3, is GAGVSQSPRYKVAKRGQDVALRCDPISGHVSLFWYQQALGQGPEFLTYFQNEAQLDKSGLPSDRFFAERPEGSVSTLKIQRTQQEDSAVYLCASSSTADRGGTEAFFGQGTRLTVV.

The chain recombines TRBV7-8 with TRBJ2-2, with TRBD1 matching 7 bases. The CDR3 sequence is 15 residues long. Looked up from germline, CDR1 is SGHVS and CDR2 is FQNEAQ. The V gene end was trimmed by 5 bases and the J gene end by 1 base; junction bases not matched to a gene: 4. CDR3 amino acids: CASSMGTVNTGELFF. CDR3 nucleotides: TGTGCCAGCAGCATGGGGACAGTGAACACCGGGGAGCTGTTTTTT. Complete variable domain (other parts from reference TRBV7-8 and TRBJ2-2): GAGVSQSPRYKVAKRGQDVALRCDPISGHVSLFWYQQALGQGPEFLTYFQNEAQLDKSGLPSDRFFAERPEGSVSTLKIQRTQQEDSAVYLCASSMGTVNTGELFFGEGSRLTVL.

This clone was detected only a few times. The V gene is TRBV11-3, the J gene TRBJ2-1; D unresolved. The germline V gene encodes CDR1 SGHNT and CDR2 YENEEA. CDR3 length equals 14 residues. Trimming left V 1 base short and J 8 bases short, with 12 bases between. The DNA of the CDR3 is TGTGCCAGCAGCTTAGTCGCTGCGTCAGATGAGCAGTTCTTC. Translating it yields CASSLVAASDEQFF.

CDR3 amino acids: CASSLSLGRANYGYTF. CDR3 nucleotides: TGTGCCAGCAGTTTATCACTGGGAAGAGCTAACTATGGCTACACCTTC. The chain is built from TRBV27 and TRBJ1-2; the D is unclear. This CDR3 has 16 residues. Germline lookup yields CDR1 MNHEY and CDR2 SMNVEV (reference sequence). Trimming pared 0 bases from V and 0 bases from J, leaving 11 bases between.

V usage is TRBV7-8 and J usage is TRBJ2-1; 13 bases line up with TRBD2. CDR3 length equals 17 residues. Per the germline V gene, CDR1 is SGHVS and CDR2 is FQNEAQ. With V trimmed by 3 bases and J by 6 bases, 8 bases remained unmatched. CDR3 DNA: TGTGCCAGCAGCTTGCTCCCCGGGACTAGCGGGATCAATGAGCAGTTCTTC. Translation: CASSLLPGTSGINEQFF. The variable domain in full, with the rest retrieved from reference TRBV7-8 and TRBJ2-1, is GAGVSQSPRYKVAKRGQDVALRCDPISGHVSLFWYQQALGQGPEFLTYFQNEAQLDKSGLPSDRFFAERPEGSVSTLKIQRTQQEDSAVYLCASSLLPGTSGINEQFFGPGTRLTVL.

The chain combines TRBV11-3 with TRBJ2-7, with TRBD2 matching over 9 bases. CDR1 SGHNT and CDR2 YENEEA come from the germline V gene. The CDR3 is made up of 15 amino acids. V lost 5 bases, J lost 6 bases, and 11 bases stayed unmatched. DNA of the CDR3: TGTGCCAGCAGCCGGGAAGTAGCGGGGGTTGGCGAGCAGTACTTC. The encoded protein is CASSREVAGVGEQYF.

Here the CDR3 reads CASSPPRLTTTTDTQYF. In DNA, the CDR3 is TGTGCCAGCTCACCCCCCCGACTTACGACTACCACAGATACGCAGTATTTT. The chain links TRBV18 to TRBJ2-3; possibly TRBD2 for D (5 bases). The germline V and J ends were trimmed by 3 bases and 2 bases, with 18 bases remaining between them. CDR1 and CDR2 (germline): KGHSH, LQKENI. The CDR3 sequence is 17 residues long. Complete variable domain (other parts from reference TRBV18 and TRBJ2-3): NAGVMQNPRHLVRRRGQEARLRCSPMKGHSHVYWYRQLPEEGLKFMVYLQKENIIDESGMPKERFSAEFPKEGPSILRIQQVVRGDSAAYFCASSPPRLTTTTDTQYFGPGTRLTVL.

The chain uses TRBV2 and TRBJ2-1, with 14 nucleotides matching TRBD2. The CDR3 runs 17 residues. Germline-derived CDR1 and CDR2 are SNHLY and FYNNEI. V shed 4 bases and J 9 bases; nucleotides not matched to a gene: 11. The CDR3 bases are TGTGCCAGCAGTGTAACCGGGACTAGCGGGAGTTTGGGTGAGCAGTTCTTC. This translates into CASSVTGTSGSLGEQFF.

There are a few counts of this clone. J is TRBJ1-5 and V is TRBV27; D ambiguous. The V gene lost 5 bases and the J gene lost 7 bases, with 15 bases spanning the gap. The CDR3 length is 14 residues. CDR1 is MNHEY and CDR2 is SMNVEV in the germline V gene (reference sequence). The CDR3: CASSGRGLRQPQHF. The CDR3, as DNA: TGTGCCAGCAGTGGAAGAGGCCTCAGGCAGCCCCAGCATTTT.

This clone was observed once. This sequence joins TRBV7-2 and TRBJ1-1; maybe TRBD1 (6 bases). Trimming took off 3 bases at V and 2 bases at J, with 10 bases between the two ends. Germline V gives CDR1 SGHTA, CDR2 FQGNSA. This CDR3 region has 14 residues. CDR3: CASSFTGINTEAFF. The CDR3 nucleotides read TGTGCCAGCAGCTTCACAGGGATCAACACTGAAGCTTTCTTT.

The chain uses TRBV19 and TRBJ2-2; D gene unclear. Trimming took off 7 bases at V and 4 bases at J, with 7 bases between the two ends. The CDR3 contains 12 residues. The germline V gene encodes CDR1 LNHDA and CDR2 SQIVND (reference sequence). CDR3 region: CASNQITGELFF. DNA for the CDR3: TGTGCCAGTAATCAGATCACCGGGGAGCTGTTTTTT. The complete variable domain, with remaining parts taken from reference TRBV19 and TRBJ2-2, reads DGGITQSPKYLFRKEGQNVTLSCEQNLNHDAMYWYRQDPGQGLRLIYYSQIVNDFQKGDIAEGYSVSREKKESFPLTVTSAQKNPTAFYLCASNQITGELFFGEGSRLTVL.

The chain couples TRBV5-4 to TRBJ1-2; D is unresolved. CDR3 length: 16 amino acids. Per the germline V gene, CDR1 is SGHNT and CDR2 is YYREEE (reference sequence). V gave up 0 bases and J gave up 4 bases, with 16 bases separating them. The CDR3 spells CASSLGSPSYGYGYTF. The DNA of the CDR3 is TGTGCCAGCAGCTTGGGTTCCCCTTCCTATGGCTATGGCTACACCTTC.

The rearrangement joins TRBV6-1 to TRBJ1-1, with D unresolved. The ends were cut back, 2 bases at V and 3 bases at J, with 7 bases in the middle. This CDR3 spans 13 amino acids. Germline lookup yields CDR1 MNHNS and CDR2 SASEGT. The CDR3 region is CASSERRYTEAFF. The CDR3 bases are TGTGCCAGCAGTGAACGACGGTACACTGAAGCTTTCTTT.

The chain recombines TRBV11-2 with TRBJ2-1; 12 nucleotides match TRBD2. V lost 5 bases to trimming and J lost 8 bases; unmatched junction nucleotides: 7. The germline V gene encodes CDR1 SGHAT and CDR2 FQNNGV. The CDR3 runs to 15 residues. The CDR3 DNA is TGTGCCAGCAGCCTAGGACTAGCGGGACCCTATGAGCAGTTCTTC. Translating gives CASSLGLAGPYEQFF.

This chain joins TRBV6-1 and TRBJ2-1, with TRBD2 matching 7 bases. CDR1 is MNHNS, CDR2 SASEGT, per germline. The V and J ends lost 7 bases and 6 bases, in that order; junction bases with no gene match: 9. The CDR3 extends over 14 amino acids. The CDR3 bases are TGTGCCAGCACCTCTAGCGGCCGTTCCAATGAGCAGTTCTTC. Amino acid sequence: CASTSSGRSNEQFF.

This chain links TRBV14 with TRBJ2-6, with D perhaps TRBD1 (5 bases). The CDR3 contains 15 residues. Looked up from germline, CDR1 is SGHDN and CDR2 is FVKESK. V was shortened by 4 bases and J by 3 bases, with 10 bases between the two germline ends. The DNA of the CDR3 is TGTGCCAGCAGCCGAACAGGTATTGGGGCCAACGTCCTGACTTTC. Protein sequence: CASSRTGIGANVLTF. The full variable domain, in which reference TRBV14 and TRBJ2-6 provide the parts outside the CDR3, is EAGVTQFPSHSVIEKGQTVTLRCDPISGHDNLYWYRRVMGKEIKFLLHFVKESKQDESGMPNNRFLAERTGGTYSTLKVQPAELEDSGVYFCASSRTGIGANVLTFGAGSRLTVL.

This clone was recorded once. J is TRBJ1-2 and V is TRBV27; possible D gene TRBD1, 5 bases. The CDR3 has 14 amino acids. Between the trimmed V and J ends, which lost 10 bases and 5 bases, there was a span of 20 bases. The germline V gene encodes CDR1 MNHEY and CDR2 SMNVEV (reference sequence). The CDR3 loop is CANVDSQSDYGYTF. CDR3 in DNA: TGTGCCAACGTCGACAGTCAAAGCGATTATGGCTACACCTTC.

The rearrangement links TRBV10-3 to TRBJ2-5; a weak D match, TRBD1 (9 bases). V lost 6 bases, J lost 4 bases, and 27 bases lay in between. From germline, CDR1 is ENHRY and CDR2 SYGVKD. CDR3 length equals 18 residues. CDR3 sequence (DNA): TGTGCCATCAGCGGACAGGGGCCGACTAGCGCGCCAGGAGAGACCCAGTACTTC. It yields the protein CAISGQGPTSAPGETQYF.

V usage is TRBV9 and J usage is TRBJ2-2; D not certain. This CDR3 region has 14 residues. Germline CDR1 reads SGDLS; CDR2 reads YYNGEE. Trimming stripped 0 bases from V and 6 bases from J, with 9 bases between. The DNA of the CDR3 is TGTGCCAGCAGCGTAGGTGCCCCACCCGGGGAGCTGTTTTTT. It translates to CASSVGAPPGELFF.

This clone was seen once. The CDR3 coding sequence is TGTGCCAGCAGCTTGGGACCTACGAGTGGGGAGCTGTTTTTT. It encodes CASSLGPTSGELFF. This chain connects TRBV5-5 to TRBJ2-2; D unclear. V lost 0 bases and J 8 bases, leaving 11 bases between the germline ends. Germline assignment: CDR1 SGHKS and CDR2 YYEKEE (reference sequence). CDR3 length: 14 residues.

In DNA, the CDR3 is TGTGCCAGTAGTATAGGACGGCAGTCCGTTTTCACAGATACGCAGTATTTT. Amino acid sequence: CASSIGRQSVFTDTQYF. The genes are TRBV19 and TRBJ2-3, with D hard to call. Looked up from germline, CDR1 is LNHDA and CDR2 is SQIVND (reference sequence). The CDR3 runs 17 residues. Trimming took 1 base from V and 2 from J, leaving 16 bases between them.

The CDR3 nucleotides read TGCGCCAGCACCGAGACCGACTTTAACACTGAAGCTTTCTTT. Translated, it gives CASTETDFNTEAFF. The chain joins TRBV10-1 to TRBJ1-1; D remains unclear. Germline assignment: CDR1 WNHNN and CDR2 SYGVQD (reference sequence). Deletions cut 7 bases from V and 2 bases from J, with 14 bases between. The CDR3 is 14 residues long.

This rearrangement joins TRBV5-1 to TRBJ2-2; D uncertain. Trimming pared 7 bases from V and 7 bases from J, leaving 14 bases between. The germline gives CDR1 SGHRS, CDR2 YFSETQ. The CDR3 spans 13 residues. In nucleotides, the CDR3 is TGCGCCAGCCCGGACCCCCGTGGCGGGGAGCTGTTTTTT. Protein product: CASPDPRGGELFF. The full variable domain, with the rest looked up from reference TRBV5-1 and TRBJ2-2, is KAGVTQTPRYLIKTRGQQVTLSCSPISGHRSVSWYQQTPGQGLQFLFEYFSETQRNKGNFPGRFSGRQFSNSRSEMNVSTLELGDSALYLCASPDPRGGELFFGEGSRLTVL.

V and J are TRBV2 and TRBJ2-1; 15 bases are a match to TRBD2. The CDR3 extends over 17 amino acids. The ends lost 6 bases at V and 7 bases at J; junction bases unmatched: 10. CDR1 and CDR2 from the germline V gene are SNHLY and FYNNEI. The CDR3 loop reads CASSWGLAGGGLNEQFF. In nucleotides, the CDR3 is TGTGCCAGCAGCTGGGGACTAGCGGGAGGAGGTCTTAATGAGCAGTTCTTC.

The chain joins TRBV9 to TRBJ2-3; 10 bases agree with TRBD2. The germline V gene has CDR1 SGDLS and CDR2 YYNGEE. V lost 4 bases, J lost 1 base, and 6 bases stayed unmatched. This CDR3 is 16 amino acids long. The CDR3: CASSPNLAGGTDTQYF. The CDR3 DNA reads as TGTGCCAGCAGCCCAAACCTAGCGGGAGGCACAGATACGCAGTATTTT.

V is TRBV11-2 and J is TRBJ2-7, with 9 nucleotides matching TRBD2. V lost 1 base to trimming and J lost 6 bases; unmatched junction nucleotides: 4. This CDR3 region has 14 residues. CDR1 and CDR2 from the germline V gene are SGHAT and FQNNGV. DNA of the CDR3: TGTGCCAGCAGCTTAGTAGCGGGAGTGCGCGAGCAGTACTTC. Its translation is CASSLVAGVREQYF.

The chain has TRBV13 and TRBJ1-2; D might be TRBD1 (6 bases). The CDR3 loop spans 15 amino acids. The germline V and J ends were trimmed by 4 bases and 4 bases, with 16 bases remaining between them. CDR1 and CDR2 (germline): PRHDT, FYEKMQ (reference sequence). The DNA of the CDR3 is TGTGCCAGCAGCTCCTGGGACACTATCAGCTATGGCTACACCTTC. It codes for CASSSWDTISYGYTF.

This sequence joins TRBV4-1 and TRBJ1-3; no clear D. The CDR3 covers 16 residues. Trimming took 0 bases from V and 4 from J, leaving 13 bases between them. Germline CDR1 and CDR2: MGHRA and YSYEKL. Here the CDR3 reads CASSQDYPGLGNTIYF. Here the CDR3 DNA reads TGCGCCAGCAGCCAAGATTATCCGGGGTTAGGAAACACCATATATTTT.

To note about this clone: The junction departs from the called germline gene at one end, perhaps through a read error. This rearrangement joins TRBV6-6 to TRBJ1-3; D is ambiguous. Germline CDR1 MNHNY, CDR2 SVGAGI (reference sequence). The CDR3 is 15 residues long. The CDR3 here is CAISNGDSSGNTIYF. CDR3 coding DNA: TGTGCCATCAGTAACGGCGACTCCTCTGGAAACACCATATATTTT.